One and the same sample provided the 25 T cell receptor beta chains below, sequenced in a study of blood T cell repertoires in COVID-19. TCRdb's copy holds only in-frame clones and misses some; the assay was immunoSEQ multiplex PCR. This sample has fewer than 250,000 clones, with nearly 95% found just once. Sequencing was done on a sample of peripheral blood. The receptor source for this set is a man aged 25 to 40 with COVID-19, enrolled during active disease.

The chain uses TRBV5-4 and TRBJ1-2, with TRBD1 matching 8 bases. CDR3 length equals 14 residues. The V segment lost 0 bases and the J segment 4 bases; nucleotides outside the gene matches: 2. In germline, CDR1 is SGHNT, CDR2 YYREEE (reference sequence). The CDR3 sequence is CASSLGDRPYGYTF. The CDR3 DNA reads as TGTGCCAGCAGCTTGGGGGACAGGCCCTATGGCTACACCTTC. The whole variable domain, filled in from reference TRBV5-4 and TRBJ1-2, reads ETGVTQSPTHLIKTRGQQVTLRCSSQSGHNTVSWYQQALGQGPQFIFQYYREEENGRGNFPPRFSGLQFPNYSSELNVNALELDDSALYLCASSLGDRPYGYTFGSGTRLTVV.

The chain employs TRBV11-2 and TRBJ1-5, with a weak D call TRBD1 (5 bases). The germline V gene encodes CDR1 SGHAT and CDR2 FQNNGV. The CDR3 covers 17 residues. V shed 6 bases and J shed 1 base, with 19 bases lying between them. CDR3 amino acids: CASSGASRGTSNQPQHF. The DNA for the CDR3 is TGTGCCAGCAGTGGCGCTTCGCGGGGGACGAGCAATCAGCCCCAGCATTTT.

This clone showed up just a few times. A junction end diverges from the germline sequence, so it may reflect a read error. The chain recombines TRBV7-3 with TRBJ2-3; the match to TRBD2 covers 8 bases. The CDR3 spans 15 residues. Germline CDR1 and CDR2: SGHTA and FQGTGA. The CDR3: CASSLTAGGTGTQYF. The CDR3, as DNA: TGTGCCAGCAGCTTAACGGCGGGGGGAACAGGTACGCAGTATTTT.

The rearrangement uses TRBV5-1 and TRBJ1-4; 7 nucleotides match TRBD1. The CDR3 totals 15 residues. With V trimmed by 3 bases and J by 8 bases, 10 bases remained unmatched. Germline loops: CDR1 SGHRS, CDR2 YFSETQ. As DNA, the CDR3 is TGCGCCAGCAGCTCAAGACAGGGCGGGGTCGAAAAACTGTTTTTT. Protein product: CASSSRQGGVEKLFF.

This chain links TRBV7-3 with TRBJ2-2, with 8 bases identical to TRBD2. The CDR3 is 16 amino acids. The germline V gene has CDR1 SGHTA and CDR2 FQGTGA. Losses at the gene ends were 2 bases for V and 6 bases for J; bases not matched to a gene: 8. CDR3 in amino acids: CASSLRTSGDAGELFF. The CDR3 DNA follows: TGTGCCAGCAGCTTACGAACTAGCGGAGATGCCGGGGAGCTGTTTTTT.

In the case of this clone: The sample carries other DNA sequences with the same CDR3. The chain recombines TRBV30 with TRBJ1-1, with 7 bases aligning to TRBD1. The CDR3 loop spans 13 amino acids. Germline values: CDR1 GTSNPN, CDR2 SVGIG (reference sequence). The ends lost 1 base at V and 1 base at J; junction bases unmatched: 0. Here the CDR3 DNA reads TGTGCCTGGAGTGGACAGGGGAACACTGAAGCTTTCTTT. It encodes CAWSGQGNTEAFF.

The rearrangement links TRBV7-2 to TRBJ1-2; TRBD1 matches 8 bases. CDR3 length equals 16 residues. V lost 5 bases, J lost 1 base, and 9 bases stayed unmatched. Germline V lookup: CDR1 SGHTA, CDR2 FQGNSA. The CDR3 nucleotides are TGTGCCAGCAGCGAAAAGGACAGGGCTCTTAACTATGGCTACACCTTC. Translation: CASSEKDRALNYGYTF.

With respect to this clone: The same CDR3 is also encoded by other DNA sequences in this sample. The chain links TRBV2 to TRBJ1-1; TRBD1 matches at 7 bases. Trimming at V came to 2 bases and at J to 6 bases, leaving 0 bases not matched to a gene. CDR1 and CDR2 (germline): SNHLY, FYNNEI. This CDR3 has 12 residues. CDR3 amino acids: CASSEQGAEAFF. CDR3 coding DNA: TGTGCCAGCAGTGAACAGGGGGCTGAAGCTTTCTTT.

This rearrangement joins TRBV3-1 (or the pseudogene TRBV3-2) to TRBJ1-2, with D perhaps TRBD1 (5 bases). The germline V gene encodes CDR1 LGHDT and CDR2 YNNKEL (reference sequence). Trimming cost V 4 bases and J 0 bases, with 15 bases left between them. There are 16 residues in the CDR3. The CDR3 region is CASSPDLGRPNYGYTF. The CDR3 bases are TGTGCCAGCAGCCCGGACCTGGGGCGCCCTAACTATGGCTACACCTTC.

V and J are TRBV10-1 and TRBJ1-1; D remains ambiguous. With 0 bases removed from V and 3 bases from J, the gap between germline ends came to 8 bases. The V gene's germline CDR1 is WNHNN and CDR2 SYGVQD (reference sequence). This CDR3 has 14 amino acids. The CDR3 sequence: CASSESGGDTEAFF. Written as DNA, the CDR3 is TGCGCCAGCAGTGAGTCGGGCGGGGACACTGAAGCTTTCTTT.

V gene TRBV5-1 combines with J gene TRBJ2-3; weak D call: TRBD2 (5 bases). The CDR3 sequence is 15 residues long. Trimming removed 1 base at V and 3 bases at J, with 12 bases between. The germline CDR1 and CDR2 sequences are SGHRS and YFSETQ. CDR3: CASSLSGERTDTQYF. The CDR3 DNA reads TGCGCCAGCAGCTTGTCCGGGGAGCGGACAGATACGCAGTATTTT.

CDR3 protein: CATDRGSYNSPLHF. For the CDR3, the DNA is TGTGCCACCGACAGGGGATCCTATAATTCACCCCTCCACTTT. The chain combines TRBV28 with TRBJ1-6, with 8 bases aligning to TRBD1. V gave up 10 bases and J gave up 1 base; unmatched junction bases: 3. Germline V gene data show CDR1 as MDHEN and CDR2 as SYDVKM. The CDR3 sequence is 14 residues long.

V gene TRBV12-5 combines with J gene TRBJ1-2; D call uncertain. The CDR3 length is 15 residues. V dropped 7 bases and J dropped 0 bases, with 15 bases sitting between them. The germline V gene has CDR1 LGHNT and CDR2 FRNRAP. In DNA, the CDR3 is TGTGCTAGTGCTTCCCGCCGGGATACTAACTATGGCTACACCTTC. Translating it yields CASASRRDTNYGYTF.

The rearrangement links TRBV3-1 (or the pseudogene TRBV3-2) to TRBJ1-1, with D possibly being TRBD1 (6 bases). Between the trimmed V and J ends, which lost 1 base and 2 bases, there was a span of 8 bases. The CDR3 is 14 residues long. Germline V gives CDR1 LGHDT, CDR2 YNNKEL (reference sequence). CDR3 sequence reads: CASSQGDTNTEAFF. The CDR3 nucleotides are TGTGCCAGCAGCCAAGGGGACACCAACACTGAAGCTTTCTTT.

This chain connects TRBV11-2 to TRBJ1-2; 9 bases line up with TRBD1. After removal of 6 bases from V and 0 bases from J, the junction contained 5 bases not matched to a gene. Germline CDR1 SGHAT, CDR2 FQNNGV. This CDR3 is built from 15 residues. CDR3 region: CASSFGTGSNYGYTF. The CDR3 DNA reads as TGTGCCAGCAGTTTTGGGACAGGGTCTAACTATGGCTACACCTTC.

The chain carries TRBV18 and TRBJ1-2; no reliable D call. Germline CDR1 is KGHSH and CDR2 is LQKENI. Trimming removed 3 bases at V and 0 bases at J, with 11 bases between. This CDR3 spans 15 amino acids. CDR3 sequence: CASSPWREANYGYTF. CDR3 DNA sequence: TGTGCCAGCTCACCTTGGCGGGAAGCTAACTATGGCTACACCTTC.

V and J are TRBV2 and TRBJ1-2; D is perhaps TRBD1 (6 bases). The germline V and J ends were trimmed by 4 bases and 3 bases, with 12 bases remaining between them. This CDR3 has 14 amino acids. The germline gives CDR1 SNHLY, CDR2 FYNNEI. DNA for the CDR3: TGTGCCAGCAGTGTGGGGACACTTTACTATGGCTACACCTTC. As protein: CASSVGTLYYGYTF.

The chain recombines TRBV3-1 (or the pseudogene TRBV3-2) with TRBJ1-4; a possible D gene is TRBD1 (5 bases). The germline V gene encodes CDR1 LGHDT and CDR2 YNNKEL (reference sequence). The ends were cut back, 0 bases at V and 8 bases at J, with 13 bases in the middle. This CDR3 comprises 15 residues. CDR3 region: CASSQDIGDYEKLFF. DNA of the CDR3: TGTGCCAGCAGCCAAGATATAGGGGATTACGAAAAACTGTTTTTT.

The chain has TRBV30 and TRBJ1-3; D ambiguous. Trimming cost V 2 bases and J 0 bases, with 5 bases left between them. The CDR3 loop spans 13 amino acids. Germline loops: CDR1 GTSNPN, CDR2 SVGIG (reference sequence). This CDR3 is CAWSQYSGNTIYF. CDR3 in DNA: TGTGCCTGGAGTCAGTACTCTGGAAACACCATATATTTT.

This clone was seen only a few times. DNA of the CDR3: TGCAGCGTTGAACAGTCCAAAAATCAGCCCCAGCATTTT. Protein product: CSVEQSKNQPQHF. This rearrangement joins TRBV29-1 to TRBJ1-5; the D is unclear. The CDR3 sequence is 13 residues long. The germline V and J ends were trimmed by 2 bases and 4 bases, with 9 bases remaining between them. The V gene's germline CDR1 is SQVTM and CDR2 ANQGSEA.

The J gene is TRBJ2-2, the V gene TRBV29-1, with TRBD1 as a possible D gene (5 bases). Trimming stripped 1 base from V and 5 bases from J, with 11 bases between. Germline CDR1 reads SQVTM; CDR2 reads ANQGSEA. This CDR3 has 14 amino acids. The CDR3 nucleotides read TGCAGCGTTGAAGGGGCAGGGCGGACCGGGGAGCTGTTTTTT. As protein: CSVEGAGRTGELFF.

CDR3 loop: CASSQAQGNEKLFF. The CDR3 DNA reads TGCGCCAGCAGCCAAGCGCAGGGGAATGAAAAACTGTTTTTT. The J gene is TRBJ1-4, the V gene TRBV4-1, with D perhaps TRBD1 (6 bases). This CDR3 spans 14 amino acids. CDR1 is MGHRA, CDR2 YSYEKL, per germline. Trimming shortened V by 1 base and J by 5 bases, and 8 bases separated the two germline ends.

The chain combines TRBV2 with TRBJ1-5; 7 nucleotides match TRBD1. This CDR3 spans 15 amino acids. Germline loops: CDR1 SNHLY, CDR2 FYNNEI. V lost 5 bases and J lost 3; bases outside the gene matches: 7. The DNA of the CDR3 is TGTGCCAGCAGTATGGAACAGGGGCACAATCAGCCCCAGCATTTT. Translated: CASSMEQGHNQPQHF.

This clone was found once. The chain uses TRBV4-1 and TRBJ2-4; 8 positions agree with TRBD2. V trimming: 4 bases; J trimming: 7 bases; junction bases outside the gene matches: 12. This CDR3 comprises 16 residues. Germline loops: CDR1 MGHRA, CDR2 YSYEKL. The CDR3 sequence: CASSPGGGPRINIQYF. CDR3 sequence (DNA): TGCGCCAGCAGCCCCGGGGGGGGCCCTAGGATCAACATTCAGTACTTC.

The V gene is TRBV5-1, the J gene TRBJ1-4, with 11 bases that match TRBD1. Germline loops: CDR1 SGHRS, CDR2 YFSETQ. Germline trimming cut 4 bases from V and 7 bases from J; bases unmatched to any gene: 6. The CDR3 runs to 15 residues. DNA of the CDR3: TGCGCCAGCAGCGGACAGGGGGCTCTCGGTGAAAAACTGTTTTTT. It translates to CASSGQGALGEKLFF.